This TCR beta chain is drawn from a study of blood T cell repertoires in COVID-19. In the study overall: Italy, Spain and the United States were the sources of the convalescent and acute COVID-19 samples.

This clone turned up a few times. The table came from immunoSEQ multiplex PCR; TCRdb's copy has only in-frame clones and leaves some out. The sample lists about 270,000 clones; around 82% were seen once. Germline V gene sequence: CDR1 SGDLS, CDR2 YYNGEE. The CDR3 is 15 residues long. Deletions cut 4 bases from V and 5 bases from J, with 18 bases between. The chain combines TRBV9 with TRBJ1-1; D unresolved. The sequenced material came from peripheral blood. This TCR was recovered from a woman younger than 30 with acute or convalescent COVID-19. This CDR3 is CASSPVVARGTEAFF. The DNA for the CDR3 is TGTGCCAGCAGCCCCGTGGTGGCTCGGGGAACTGAAGCTTTCTTT.